The source of this T cell receptor (beta chain) is a study of blood T cell repertoires in COVID-19. Looked up from germline, CDR1 is ENHRY and CDR2 is SYGVKD. The V segment lost 4 bases and the J segment 7 bases; nucleotides outside the gene matches: 11. This CDR3 region has 15 residues. How the authors handled the data: Cell counts per sample came from amplifying reference gene primers. Only in-frame clones appear in the TCRdb table, and some are missing; sequencing was by immunoSEQ multiplex PCR. V and J calls and clone size follow that table, whereas D and trimming were derived from the DNA. The sample consists of about 120,000 clones, about four fifths of them appearing once.

This sequence joins TRBV10-3 and TRBJ1-2; TRBD1 agrees at 8 bases. Sequencing was done on a sample of peripheral blood. This clonotype was sampled from a woman in her 70s with acute or convalescent COVID-19. The CDR3 is CAISGPGTGLSGYTF. The CDR3 DNA is TGTGCCATCAGTGGCCCAGGGACAGGATTGAGTGGCTACACCTTC.